Shown below are 18 T cell receptor beta chains from a single sample sequenced in a study of cytomegalovirus exposure and HLA in healthy donors. Only in-frame clones appear in the TCRdb table, and some are missing; sequencing was by immunoSEQ multiplex PCR. The top ten clones hold more than 1.4% of a sample with 120,000 to 150,000 clones, 80% to 90% of them seen once. Sequenced sample: PBMCs. These receptor sequences come from a young woman in good health and CMV-seronegative.

This chain joins TRBV7-6 and TRBJ1-1, with D uncertain. Trimming stripped 1 base from V and 0 bases from J, with 3 bases between. Germline V CDR1 and CDR2: SGHVS, FNYEAQ. The CDR3 covers 13 residues. The CDR3 reads CASSLDMNTEAFF. The CDR3 coding sequence is TGTGCCAGCAGCTTAGACATGAACACTGAAGCTTTCTTT.

The V call is TRBV7-9, the J call TRBJ1-1, with D unclear. This CDR3 has 14 amino acids. Germline assignment: CDR1 SEHNR and CDR2 FQNEAQ (reference sequence). V was cut by 5 bases and J by 5 bases, with 15 bases left in between. CDR3 sequence (DNA): TGTGCCAGCAGCCGAGATTCGAGGCGAACTGAAGCTTTCTTT. The encoded protein is CASSRDSRRTEAFF.

The V and J genes are TRBV6-5 and TRBJ2-7; tentative D call: TRBD1 (6 bases). The CDR3 has 14 residues. Germline V gene data show CDR1 as MNHEY and CDR2 as SVGAGI. Trimming pared 5 bases from V and 7 bases from J, leaving 18 bases between. CDR3 sequence (DNA): TGTGCCAGCAGTGCCTCCTGGACAGCCCGGGAGCAGTACTTC. Its protein product is CASSASWTAREQYF.

The V call is TRBV5-6, the J call TRBJ1-1; 9 bases map to TRBD1. The CDR3 has 14 residues. CDR1 SGHDT and CDR2 YYEEEE come from the germline V gene. V lost 5 bases and J lost 6; bases outside the gene matches: 8. As DNA, the CDR3 is TGTGCCAGCAGTCTGGGGACAGGGTTCCCTGAAGCTTTCTTT. It encodes CASSLGTGFPEAFF.

This clone occurred a few times. V and J are TRBV11-2 and TRBJ2-7; 10 nucleotides align to TRBD1. Germline V lookup: CDR1 SGHAT, CDR2 FQNNGV. Trimming cost V 3 bases and J 2 bases; bases outside gene matches: 7. This CDR3 contains 16 residues. The CDR3 bases are TGTGCCAGCAGCTTGGGGACAGGGGAAGGTCCCTACGAGCAGTACTTC. It yields the protein CASSLGTGEGPYEQYF.

V usage is TRBV2 and J usage is TRBJ1-1, with D maybe TRBD1 (5 bases). Germline V lookup: CDR1 SNHLY, CDR2 FYNNEI. The CDR3 covers 12 residues. V lost 2 bases and J 5 bases, leaving 6 bases between the germline ends. The CDR3 DNA reads as TGTGCCAGCAGTGAAAGGGGTACTGAAGCTTTCTTT. Translating gives CASSERGTEAFF.

The J gene is TRBJ2-3, the V gene TRBV7-8, with unresolved D. The CDR3 loop spans 13 amino acids. The V and J ends lost 5 bases and 6 bases respectively, with 12 bases between them. From germline, CDR1 is SGHVS and CDR2 FQNEAQ. The CDR3 DNA reads TGTGCCAGCAGCCCCGTCGTCGGGGATACGCAGTATTTT. It specifies CASSPVVGDTQYF.

This chain joins TRBV27 and TRBJ1-6; D perhaps matches TRBD1 (6 bases). Trimming left V 5 bases short and J 5 bases short, with 10 bases between. CDR1 MNHEY and CDR2 SMNVEV come from the germline V gene (reference sequence). This CDR3 comprises 14 residues. The CDR3 nucleotides read TGTGCCAGCAGTAAAAACAGGGATAATTCACCCCTCCACTTT. It yields the protein CASSKNRDNSPLHF.

This clone was counted a single time. The chain links TRBV9 to TRBJ2-3; 8 nucleotides align to TRBD1. Germline-derived CDR1 and CDR2 are SGDLS and YYNGEE. V lost 2 bases and J lost 1; bases outside the gene matches: 3. The CDR3 loop spans 15 amino acids. The CDR3 here is CASSVGQGGTDTQYF. CDR3 sequence (DNA): TGTGCCAGCAGCGTCGGACAGGGAGGCACAGATACGCAGTATTTT.

The CDR3 DNA follows: TGTGCCAGCAGTGCGAGGGCTAGCGGGGGGTTAGCCAAAAACATTCAGTACTTC. The encoded protein is CASSARASGGLAKNIQYF. This rearrangement joins TRBV2 to TRBJ2-4, with 11 bases identical to TRBD2. Germline CDR1 and CDR2: SNHLY and FYNNEI. This CDR3 has 18 amino acids. After removal of 4 bases from V and 0 bases from J, the junction contained 8 bases not matched to a gene.

The sample holds one count of this clone. The CDR3 coding sequence is TGTGCCAGCAGTTTTCGGCAGGGGGCCGGTTACACCTTC. Translating it yields CASSFRQGAGYTF. The chain is built from TRBV27 and TRBJ1-2, with 8 bases matching TRBD1. The CDR3 extends over 13 amino acids. Trimming cost V 3 bases and J 11 bases; bases outside gene matches: 8. CDR1 is MNHEY, CDR2 SMNVEV, per germline (reference sequence).

CDR3 sequence (DNA): TGTGCCAGCAGCTTAGATCACAGTGAAGCTTTCTTT. Protein: CASSLDHSEAFF. The chain combines TRBV7-9 with TRBJ1-1; D remains unclear. This CDR3 contains 12 residues. Germline loops: CDR1 SEHNR, CDR2 FQNEAQ (reference sequence). V lost 1 base to trimming and J lost 7 bases, with 7 bases between them.

The chain couples TRBV7-8 to TRBJ2-7; D unclear. Looked up from germline, CDR1 is SGHVS and CDR2 is FQNEAQ. V lost 1 base and J lost 0, with 13 bases in between. CDR3 length: 16 amino acids. CDR3 loop: CASSLVSGGSSYEQYF. The CDR3, as DNA: TGTGCCAGCAGCTTAGTCTCTGGTGGCAGCTCCTACGAGCAGTACTTC. The variable domain in full, completed from reference TRBV7-8 and TRBJ2-7, reads GAGVSQSPRYKVAKRGQDVALRCDPISGHVSLFWYQQALGQGPEFLTYFQNEAQLDKSGLPSDRFFAERPEGSVSTLKIQRTQQEDSAVYLCASSLVSGGSSYEQYFGPGTRLTVT.

The V call is TRBV28, the J call TRBJ1-6; possible D gene TRBD1, 6 bases. The V and J ends lost 5 bases and 9 bases respectively, with 17 bases between them. Germline V gives CDR1 MDHEN, CDR2 SYDVKM. This CDR3 is built from 15 residues. The CDR3 is CASSDVRGIGSPLHF. The CDR3 DNA sequence: TGTGCCAGCAGTGACGTCAGGGGTATAGGTTCACCCCTCCACTTT.

The rearrangement joins TRBV29-1 to TRBJ2-5; D possibly corresponds to TRBD1 (6 bases). The CDR3 is made up of 15 amino acids. Germline loops: CDR1 SQVTM, CDR2 ANQGSEA. V shed 4 bases and J shed 4 bases, with 19 bases lying between them. CDR3 DNA: TGCAGCGTTGCGGGGATTATGACAGGAGGAGAGACCCAGTACTTC. This codes for CSVAGIMTGGETQYF.

This sequence joins TRBV27 and TRBJ1-6; 9 nucleotides agree with TRBD1. Germline CDR1 and CDR2: MNHEY and SMNVEV (reference sequence). The CDR3 extends over 14 amino acids. Germline trimming cut 5 bases from V and 9 bases from J; bases unmatched to any gene: 5. The CDR3 protein is CASSRGQGSSPLHF. For the CDR3, the DNA is TGTGCCAGCAGTAGGGGACAGGGTAGTTCACCCCTCCACTTT.

The rearrangement uses TRBV5-5 and TRBJ2-7; 8 bases line up with TRBD2. Trimming removed 4 bases from V and 0 bases from J; junction bases left unmatched: 6. Per germline, CDR1 SGHKS and CDR2 YYEKEE (reference sequence). The CDR3 has 15 residues. CDR3 loop: CASSLSGTSSYEQYF. CDR3 nucleotide sequence: TGTGCCAGCAGCCTTAGCGGGACGAGCTCCTACGAGCAGTACTTC.

The V and J genes are TRBV2 and TRBJ2-1; 12 bases line up with TRBD2. The V segment lost 6 bases and the J segment 6 bases; nucleotides outside the gene matches: 6. The V gene's germline CDR1 is SNHLY and CDR2 FYNNEI. CDR3 length: 15 amino acids. CDR3 protein: CASSLLAGGPNEQFF. DNA for the CDR3: TGTGCCAGCAGCCTCCTAGCGGGGGGGCCCAATGAGCAGTTCTTC.